The clone carrying this T cell receptor (beta chain) has ten or more counts. This record comes from a study of identical twins. TCRdb independently ran MiXCR on the 5' RACE reads; one entry per CDR3 protein. The data contain under 900,000 distinct CDR3 sequences, over 15% of them seen just once; the ten biggest clones take up around 14%. Trimming at V came to 5 bases and at J to 8 bases, leaving 4 bases not matched to a gene. The CDR3 loop spans 12 amino acids. Germline assignment: CDR1 SGHDT and CDR2 YYEEEE. The data were also submitted as part of a second study, on T cells expressing NK-cell markers. Per that paper: The TCR beta repertoires originated in sorted CD3+CD56+NKG2C+, CD3+CD56+NKG2C- and CD3+CD56-NKG2C+ T cells. More than five donors had dominant NKG2C+ clonotypes that comprised roughly 1.0-8% of their CD8+ T cells. There were four donors in whom these clonotypes also led the CD3+CD56-NKG2C+ fraction. Unclear, still, was the HCMV specificity of the expanded NKG2C+ T cell clones.

The TCR comes from a woman between 18 and 29 years old in good health. Sequences were obtained from PBMCs. This chain links TRBV5-6 with TRBJ2-1; 7 bases are a match to TRBD1. DNA of the CDR3: TGTGCCAGCAGGTACAGGGGCGATGAGCAGTTCTTC. This translates into CASRYRGDEQFF.